The 15 T cell receptor beta chains below were found in one sample sequenced in a study of beta chain features in type 1 diabetes. The sequenced template was cDNA made from the entire isolated RNA. TCRdb keeps only in-frame clones here, not all; method: immunoSEQ multiplex PCR. The table records under 200,000 clones, over 7.5% of them present only once. Sequencing was done on a sample of central memory CD4+ T cells from blood. Receptors originate from a man aged 18 to 30 in good health.

This clone has ten or more counts. This chain joins TRBV11-1 and TRBJ2-1; weak D call: TRBD2 (6 bases). The length of the CDR3 is 15 residues. Looked up from germline, CDR1 is SGHAT and CDR2 is FQDESV (reference sequence). V was clipped by 5 bases and J by 6 bases, with 17 bases between them. CDR3 sequence (DNA): TGTGCCAGCAGCCCGGGACTGGGGATACGCAATGAGCAGTTCTTC. It codes for CASSPGLGIRNEQFF. Full variable domain (outside the CDR3, taken from reference TRBV11-1 and TRBJ2-1): EAEVAQSPRYKITEKSQAVAFWCDPISGHATLYWYRQILGQGPELLVQFQDESVVDDSQLPKDRFSAERLKGVDSTLKIQPAELGDSAMYLCASSPGLGIRNEQFFGPGTRLTVL.

The rearrangement uses TRBV29-1 and TRBJ2-3; D might be TRBD2 (6 bases). V was trimmed by 5 bases and J by 1 base, leaving 19 bases between them. The V gene's germline CDR1 is SQVTM and CDR2 ANQGSEA. The CDR3 spans 16 residues. Here the CDR3 DNA reads TGCAGCGTTCAATTGGGGACTTTCGGGGGCACAGATACGCAGTATTTT. Translated: CSVQLGTFGGTDTQYF.

In this sample, this clone turned up a few times. The chain combines TRBV7-9 with TRBJ2-1; 12 bases match TRBD2. The CDR3 is 16 amino acids. The V and J ends lost 5 bases and 4 bases, in that order; junction bases with no gene match: 6. Germline V gene lookup returns CDR1 SEHNR and CDR2 FQNEAQ (reference sequence). The CDR3 sequence: CASSPGLAGFYNEQFF. The DNA of the CDR3 is TGTGCCAGCAGCCCCGGACTAGCGGGATTTTACAATGAGCAGTTCTTC.

This clone was seen repeatedly, ten times or more. CDR3 residues: CASSPRDWRQGNQPQHF. DNA for the CDR3: TGTGCCAGCTCACCAAGGGATTGGCGACAGGGCAATCAGCCCCAGCATTTT. This chain links TRBV18 with TRBJ1-5; a possible D gene is TRBD1 (6 bases). The CDR3 loop spans 17 amino acids. CDR1 and CDR2 (germline): KGHSH, LQKENI. V was cut by 2 bases and J by 2 bases, with 16 bases left in between.

This clone turned up a few times. The chain is built from TRBV30 and TRBJ1-6; 10 nucleotides align to TRBD1. Germline assignment: CDR1 GTSNPN and CDR2 SVGIG (reference sequence). This CDR3 has 12 residues. With 6 bases clipped from V and 9 bases from J, the junction kept 2 bases outside the gene matches. The CDR3 DNA reads TGTGCCTGCCGGGACAGGGGTTCACCCCTCCACTTT. This codes for CACRDRGSPLHF.

At least ten counts were recorded for this clone. This chain connects TRBV6-5 to TRBJ1-2; D gene unclear. V lost 0 bases and J lost 7, with 12 bases in between. Per the germline V gene, CDR1 is MNHEY and CDR2 is SVGAGI. CDR3 length: 14 amino acids. The CDR3 here is CASSYSFSVGGYTF. CDR3 in DNA: TGTGCCAGCAGTTACTCTTTCAGCGTCGGTGGCTACACCTTC.

This clone was seen more than once but under ten times. The chain combines TRBV27 with TRBJ1-5, with D perhaps TRBD1 (5 bases). Deletions cut 1 base from V and 7 bases from J, with 14 bases between. From germline, CDR1 is MNHEY and CDR2 SMNVEV (reference sequence). The CDR3 spans 15 residues. The CDR3 coding sequence is TGTGCCAGCAGTTTATACCCCCAGGGTGGGCAGCCCCAGCATTTT. This gives the protein CASSLYPQGGQPQHF.

In DNA form, the CDR3 reads TGTGCCAGCAGCCTGGGAGCCTACGAGCAGTACTTC. Amino acids: CASSLGAYEQYF. The chain is built from TRBV7-2 and TRBJ2-7, with D tentatively TRBD2 (5 bases). Germline assignment: CDR1 SGHTA and CDR2 FQGNSA. V was pared by 5 bases and J by 2 bases, with 7 bases between. The CDR3 is 12 amino acids.

The sample holds a few counts of this clone. Written as DNA, the CDR3 is TGTGCCAGCAGCTACACTAGCGGACTTTCCCAAGAGACCCAGTACTTC. Translation gives CASSYTSGLSQETQYF. The genes are TRBV11-3 and TRBJ2-5; 8 bases align to TRBD2. Trimming cost V 4 bases and J 1 base; bases outside gene matches: 8. This CDR3 is built from 16 residues. Germline V gene data show CDR1 as SGHNT and CDR2 as YENEEA.

This clone was seen at least ten times. Other DNA sequences in the same sample also yield this CDR3. The chain combines TRBV18 with TRBJ2-7; D perhaps matches TRBD1 (5 bases). Trimming cost V 0 bases and J 2 bases, with 11 bases left between them. Per germline, CDR1 KGHSH and CDR2 LQKENI. The CDR3 spans 15 residues. The CDR3 loop is CASSPPKGAAYEQYF. CDR3 nucleotide sequence: TGTGCCAGCTCACCACCGAAAGGGGCGGCCTACGAGCAGTACTTC.

This clone was seen a handful of times. The chain has TRBV28 and TRBJ1-5, with D possibly matching TRBD1 (6 bases). CDR1 is MDHEN and CDR2 is SYDVKM in the germline V gene. V was shortened by 7 bases and J by 4 bases, with 17 bases between the two germline ends. There are 15 residues in the CDR3. The CDR3 DNA reads as TGTGCCAGCACCACCGGGGGAGGGGGGAATCAGCCCCAGCATTTT. Protein: CASTTGGGGNQPQHF. The full variable domain, completed using reference TRBV28 and TRBJ1-5, is DVKVTQSSRYLVKRTGEKVFLECVQDMDHENMFWYRQDPGLGLRLIYFSYDVKMKEKGDIPEGYSVSREKKERFSLILESASTNQTSMYLCASTTGGGGNQPQHFGDGTRLSIL.

The chain links TRBV29-1 to TRBJ1-4; 9 nucleotides match TRBD1. Germline-derived CDR1 and CDR2 are SQVTM and ANQGSEA. There are 13 residues in the CDR3. With V trimmed by 6 bases and J by 8 bases, 7 bases remained unmatched. CDR3 sequence: CSVTGQGVEKLFF. The DNA for the CDR3 is TGCAGCGTGACGGGACAGGGAGTGGAAAAACTGTTTTTT.

The gene calls are TRBV29-1 and TRBJ1-1, with a possible D match to TRBD1 (5 bases). This CDR3 contains 17 residues. CDR1 and CDR2 from the germline V gene are SQVTM and ANQGSEA. Deletions cut 6 bases from V and 1 base from J, with 24 bases between. CDR3 coding DNA: TGCAGCGTCGCGGGGCTCGCAGTAAATAGCCCGAACACTGAAGCTTTCTTT. This sequence encodes CSVAGLAVNSPNTEAFF.

This clone was counted at least ten times. The rearrangement uses TRBV7-2 and TRBJ2-7, with no clear D. V lost 0 bases, J lost 3 bases, and 9 bases lay in between. Germline CDR1 SGHTA, CDR2 FQGNSA. The CDR3 has 14 residues. The CDR3 coding sequence is TGTGCCAGCAGCTTAGCCAGGTTAAGCTACGAGCAGTACTTC. Translated, it gives CASSLARLSYEQYF.

In its sample, this clone was seen many times. This chain connects TRBV15 to TRBJ2-3, with D possibly matching TRBD2 (5 bases). The V gene lost 0 bases and the J gene lost 5 bases, with 6 bases spanning the gap. Germline V CDR1 and CDR2: LNHNV, YYDKDF (reference sequence). This CDR3 contains 13 residues. CDR3 region: CATSRDAGDTQYF. The DNA of the CDR3 is TGTGCCACCAGCAGAGATGCGGGAGATACGCAGTATTTT.